The rows below give T cell receptor beta chains drawn from one sample of a study of blood T cell repertoires in COVID-19. Sequenced by immunoSEQ multiplex PCR; TCRdb stores in-frame clones only, minus some. Here the sample spans some 260,000 clones, around 90% being singletons. The sample consisted of PBMCs or T cells enriched from blood (not recorded which). The origin of the receptors is a woman in her thirties with acute COVID-19. Both conserved end residues are part of each CDR3. Fields, in order: clone size, D gene, J gene, V gene, CDR3 protein, CDR3 DNA. A D gene is named only where the DNA matches it firmly. Expanded clones get a size class; other rows say once, few or many, or leave the size out.

once | NA | TRBJ2-2 | TRBV6-6 | CASSQDYRELFF | TGTGCCAGCAGTCAGGACTACCGGGAGCTGTTTTTT
NA | NA | TRBJ1-6 | TRBV14 | CASSQTDSTNSPLHF | TGTGCCAGCAGCCAAACGGACAGCACCAATTCACCCCTCCACTTT
NA | NA | TRBJ1-4 | TRBV4-1 | CASSRVLGEKLFF | TGCGCCAGCAGCCGCGTGCTAGGTGAAAAACTGTTTTTT
few | NA | TRBJ1-1 | TRBV10-2 | CASRGSSSGGGAEAFF | TGCGCCAGCAGAGGCTCCAGTTCGGGGGGCGGTGCTGAAGCTTTCTTT
NA | NA | TRBJ1-4 | TRBV9 | CASSTTQGGEKLFF | TGTGCCAGCAGCACCACGCAGGGTGGGGAAAAACTGTTTTTT
once | NA | TRBJ2-7 | TRBV6-5 | CASRNVHGQTYEQYF | TGTGCCAGCAGGAACGTACACGGACAGACCTACGAGCAGTACTTC
NA | TRBD1 | TRBJ1-1 | TRBV6-1 | CASSERTGGDTEAFF | TGTGCCAGCAGTGAAAGGACAGGGGGGGACACTGAAGCTTTCTTT
NA | NA | TRBJ2-7 | TRBV3-1/TRBV3-2 | CASSQDPNSEQYF | TGTGCCAGCAGCCAAGATCCCAACTCCGAGCAGTACTTC
NA | TRBD1 | TRBJ1-3 | TRBV10-2 | CASSEWTGGNTIYF | TGCGCCAGCAGTGAATGGACAGGAGGAAACACCATATATTTT
NA | NA | TRBJ1-5 | TRBV19 | CASSIYLQPQHF | TGTGCCAGTAGTATTTATCTTCAGCCCCAGCATTTT
NA | TRBD1 | TRBJ2-1 | TRBV30 | CAWSQTGGEQFF | TGTGCCTGGAGTCAAACAGGGGGTGAGCAGTTCTTC